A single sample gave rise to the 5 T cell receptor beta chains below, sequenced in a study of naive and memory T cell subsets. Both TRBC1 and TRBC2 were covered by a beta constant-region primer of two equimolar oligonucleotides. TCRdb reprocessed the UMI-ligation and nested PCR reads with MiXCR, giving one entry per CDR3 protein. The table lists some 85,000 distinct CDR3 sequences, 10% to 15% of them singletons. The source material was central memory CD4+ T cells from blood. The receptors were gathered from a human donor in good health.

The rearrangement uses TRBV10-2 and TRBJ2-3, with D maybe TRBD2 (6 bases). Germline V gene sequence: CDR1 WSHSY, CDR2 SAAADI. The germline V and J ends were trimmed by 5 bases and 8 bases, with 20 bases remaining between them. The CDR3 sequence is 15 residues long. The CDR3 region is CASSLRRGLDGTQYF. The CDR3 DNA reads TGCGCCAGCAGTCTCCGGAGGGGTTTAGATGGTACGCAGTATTTT.

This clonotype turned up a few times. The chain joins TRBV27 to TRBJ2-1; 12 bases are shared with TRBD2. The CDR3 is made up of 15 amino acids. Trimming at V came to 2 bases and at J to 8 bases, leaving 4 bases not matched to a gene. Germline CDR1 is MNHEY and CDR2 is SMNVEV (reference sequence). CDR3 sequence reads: CASSLRGLAGHEQFF. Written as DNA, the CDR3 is TGTGCCAGCAGTTTAAGAGGACTAGCGGGGCATGAGCAGTTCTTC.

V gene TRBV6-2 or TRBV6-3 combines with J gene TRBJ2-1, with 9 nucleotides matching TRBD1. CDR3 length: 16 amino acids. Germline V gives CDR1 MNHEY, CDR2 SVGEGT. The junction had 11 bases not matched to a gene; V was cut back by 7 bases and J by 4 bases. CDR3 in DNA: TGTGCCAGCAACAACGCCGGGACAGGGTCTTACAATGAGCAGTTCTTC. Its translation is CASNNAGTGSYNEQFF.

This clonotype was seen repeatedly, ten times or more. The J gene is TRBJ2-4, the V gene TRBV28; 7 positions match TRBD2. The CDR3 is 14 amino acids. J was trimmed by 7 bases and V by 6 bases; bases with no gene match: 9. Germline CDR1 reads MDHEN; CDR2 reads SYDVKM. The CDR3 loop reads CASRGGGGRNIQYF. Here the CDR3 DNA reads TGTGCCAGCAGGGGGGGGGGTGGTCGCAACATTCAGTACTTC.

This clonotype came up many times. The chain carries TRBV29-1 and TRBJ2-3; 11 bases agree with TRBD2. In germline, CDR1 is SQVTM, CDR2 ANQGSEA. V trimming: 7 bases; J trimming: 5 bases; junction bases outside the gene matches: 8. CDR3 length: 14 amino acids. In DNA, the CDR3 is TGCAGCGGGGGTCTAGCGGGAGGCAGAGATACGCAGTATTTT. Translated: CSGGLAGGRDTQYF.